This is a list of T cell receptor beta chains from one sample in a study of Tregs in tolerant kidney transplant recipients. Generated by immunoSEQ multiplex PCR, the TCRdb table keeps only in-frame clones and is missing some. The sample lists about 81,000 clones; roughly 91% were seen once. Sequences were derived from CD4+ T cells from blood (PBMCs), sampled 24 months after the transplant. These receptors all come from a human patient who received a combined kidney and bone marrow transplant. Some of the T cells might come from the graft donor. Both conserved end residues are part of each CDR3.

v_gene: TRBV7-8; CDR3aa: CANARLAGGNQETQYF
v_gene: TRBV9; CDR3aa: CASSTRDRGAFETQYF
v_gene: TRBV5-4; CDR3aa: CASSLGPPGEQYF
v_gene: TRBV11-2; CDR3aa: CASSPGGSLKDQPQHF
v_gene: TRBV5-5; CDR3aa: CASSHWTGGMNTEAFF
v_gene: TRBV19; CDR3aa: CASSCAWRGQTIFSGNTIYF
v_gene: TRBV5-1; CDR3aa: CASSSYRGIDTEAFF
v_gene: TRBV5-1; CDR3aa: CASTRSGRANYGYTF
v_gene: TRBV25-1; CDR3aa: CASSEYGGETQYF
v_gene: TRBV4-1; CDR3aa: CASSLGLRPTDTQYF
v_gene: TRBV10-2; CDR3aa: CASKGTSGRTDTQYF
v_gene: TRBV19; CDR3aa: CASSNRDRASYEQYF
v_gene: TRBV6-6; CDR3aa: CASSVAGSYEQYF
v_gene: TRBV5-4; CDR3aa: CASRDRANTEAFF
v_gene: TRBV7-6; CDR3aa: CASSLGWQVGNIQYF
v_gene: TRBV23-1; CDR3aa: CASSQWPGEQYF
v_gene: TRBV27; CDR3aa: CASMRDRGDSPLHF
v_gene: TRBV9; CDR3aa: CASSVGSLAVNTEAFF
v_gene: TRBV6-1; CDR3aa: CASKLRTYEQYF
v_gene: TRBV2; CDR3aa: CASSGEVWGTDTQYF
v_gene: TRBV7-2; CDR3aa: CASSYRERETQYF
v_gene: TRBV7-9; CDR3aa: CASSLGHGTDTQYF
v_gene: TRBV7-2; CDR3aa: CASSLEGRILNEQFF
v_gene: TRBV21-1; CDR3aa: CARPGGTSGRVYEQYF
v_gene: TRBV7-9; CDR3aa: CASSLTPAGGDQPQHF
v_gene: TRBV2; CDR3aa: CASSEDASGEETQYF
v_gene: TRBV7-2; CDR3aa: CASSLRWPAGTEAFF
v_gene: TRBV10-3; CDR3aa: CAIRDRQSATDTQYF
v_gene: TRBV11-2; CDR3aa: CASSSPETGGDEQYF
v_gene: TRBV7-6; CDR3aa: CASSLGRLTYYGYTF
v_gene: TRBV6-4; CDR3aa: CASSDSAYGGNEQFF
v_gene: TRBV19; CDR3aa: CASSMALTGNYGYTF
v_gene: TRBV9; CDR3aa: CASSVAGTGNTIYF
v_gene: TRBV29-1; CDR3aa: CSVQRQGRTEAFF
v_gene: TRBV6-5; CDR3aa: CASSLGLAYSEQFF
v_gene: TRBV6-1; CDR3aa: CASRGGAEAFF
v_gene: TRBV4-3; CDR3aa: CASSLQGARTDLPQFF
v_gene: TRBV19; CDR3aa: CASSIPRFGVENEKLFF
v_gene: TRBV7-2; CDR3aa: CASIPNLRGNTDTQYF